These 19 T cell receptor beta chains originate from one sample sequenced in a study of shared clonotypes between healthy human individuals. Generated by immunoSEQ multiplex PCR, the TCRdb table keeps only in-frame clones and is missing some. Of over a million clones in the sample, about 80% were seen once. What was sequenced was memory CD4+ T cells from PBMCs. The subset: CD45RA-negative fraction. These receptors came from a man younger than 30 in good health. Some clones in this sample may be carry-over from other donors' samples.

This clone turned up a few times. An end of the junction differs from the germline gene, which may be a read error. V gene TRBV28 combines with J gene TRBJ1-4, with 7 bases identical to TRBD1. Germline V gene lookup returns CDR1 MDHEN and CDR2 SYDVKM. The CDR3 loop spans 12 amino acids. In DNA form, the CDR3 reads TGTGCCAGCAGTTTTCCTCAGGGGGGAATAGACTTT. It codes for CASSFPQGGIDF.

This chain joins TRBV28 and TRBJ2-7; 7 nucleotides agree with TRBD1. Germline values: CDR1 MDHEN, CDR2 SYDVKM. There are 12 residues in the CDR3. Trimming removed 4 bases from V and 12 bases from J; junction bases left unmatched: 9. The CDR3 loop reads CASSSAGDRGYF. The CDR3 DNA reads TGTGCCAGCAGTTCCGCCGGGGACAGAGGGTACTTC. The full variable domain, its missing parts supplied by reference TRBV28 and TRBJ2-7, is DVKVTQSSRYLVKRTGEKVFLECVQDMDHENMFWYRQDPGLGLRLIYFSYDVKMKEKGDIPEGYSVSREKKERFSLILESASTNQTSMYLCASSSAGDRGYFGPGTRLTVT.

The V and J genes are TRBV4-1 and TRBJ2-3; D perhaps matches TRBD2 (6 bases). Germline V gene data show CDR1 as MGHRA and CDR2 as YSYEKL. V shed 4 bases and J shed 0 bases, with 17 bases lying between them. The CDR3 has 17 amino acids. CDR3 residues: CASSPGRGSGSTDTQYF. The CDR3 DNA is TGCGCCAGCAGCCCCGGACGTGGTAGCGGAAGCACAGATACGCAGTATTTT.

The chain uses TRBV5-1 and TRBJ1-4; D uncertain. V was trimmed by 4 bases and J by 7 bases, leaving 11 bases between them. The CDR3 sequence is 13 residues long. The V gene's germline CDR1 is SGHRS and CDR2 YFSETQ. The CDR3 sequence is CASSRVVGEKLFF. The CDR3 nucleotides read TGCGCCAGCAGCAGGGTGGTGGGTGAAAAACTGTTTTTT.

The CDR3 region has the DNA TGTGCCAGCAGTTACTTTGGACGAGTCTCAACCCGGGCCGGAGCTTTCTTT. It yields the protein CASSYFGRVSTRAGAFF. The chain joins TRBV28 to TRBJ1-1; unclear D gene. V was shortened by 4 bases and J by 10 bases, with 28 bases between the two germline ends. The germline gives CDR1 MDHEN, CDR2 SYDVKM. The CDR3 length is 17 residues.

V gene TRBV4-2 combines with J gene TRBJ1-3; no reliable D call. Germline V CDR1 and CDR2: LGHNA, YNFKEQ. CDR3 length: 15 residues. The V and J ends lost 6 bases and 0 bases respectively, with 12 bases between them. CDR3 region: CASSPGSTSGNTIYF. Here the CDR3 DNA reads TGTGCCAGCAGTCCCGGTTCTACCTCTGGAAACACCATATATTTT.

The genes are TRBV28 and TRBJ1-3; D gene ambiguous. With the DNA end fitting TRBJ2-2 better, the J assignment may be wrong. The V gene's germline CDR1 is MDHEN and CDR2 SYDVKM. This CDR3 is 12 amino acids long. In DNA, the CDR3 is TGTGCCAGCACCGGGTTTTGGGGGGAGCTGTTTTTT. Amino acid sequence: CASTGFWGELFF.

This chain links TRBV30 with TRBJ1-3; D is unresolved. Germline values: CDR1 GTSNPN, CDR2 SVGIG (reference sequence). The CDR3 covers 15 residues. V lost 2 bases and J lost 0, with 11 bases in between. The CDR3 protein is CAWSPQRPSGNTIYF. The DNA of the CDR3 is TGTGCCTGGAGTCCACAAAGACCCTCTGGAAACACCATATATTTT.

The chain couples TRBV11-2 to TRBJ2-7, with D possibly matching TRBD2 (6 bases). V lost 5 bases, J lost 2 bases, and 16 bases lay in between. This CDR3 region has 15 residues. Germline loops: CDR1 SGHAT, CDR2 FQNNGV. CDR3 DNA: TGTGCCAGCAGCCAGATGGTAGGAGGGGCCTACGAGCAGTACTTC. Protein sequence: CASSQMVGGAYEQYF.

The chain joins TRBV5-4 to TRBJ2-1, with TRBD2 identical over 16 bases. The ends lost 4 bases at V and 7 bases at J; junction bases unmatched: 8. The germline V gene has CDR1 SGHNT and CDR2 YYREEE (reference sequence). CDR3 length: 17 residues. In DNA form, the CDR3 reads TGTGCCAGCAGCCCTCCGGGACTAGCGGGAGGGCCGAATGAGCAGTTCTTC. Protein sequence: CASSPPGLAGGPNEQFF.

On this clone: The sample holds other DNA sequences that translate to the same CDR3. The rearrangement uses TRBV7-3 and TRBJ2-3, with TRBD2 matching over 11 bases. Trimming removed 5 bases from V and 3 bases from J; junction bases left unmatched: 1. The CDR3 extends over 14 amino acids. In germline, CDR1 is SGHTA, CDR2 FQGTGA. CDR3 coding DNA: TGTGCCAGCAGCCGGACTAGCGGGACAGATACGCAGTATTTT. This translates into CASSRTSGTDTQYF.

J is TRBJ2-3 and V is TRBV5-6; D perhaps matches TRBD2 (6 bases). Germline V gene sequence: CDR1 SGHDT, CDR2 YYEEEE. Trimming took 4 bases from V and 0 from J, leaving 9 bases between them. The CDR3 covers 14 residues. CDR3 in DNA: TGTGCCAGCAGCGTCCGGGGGAGCACAGATACGCAGTATTTT. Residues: CASSVRGSTDTQYF. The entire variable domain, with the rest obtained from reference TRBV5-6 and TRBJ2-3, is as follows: DAGVTQSPTHLIKTRGQQVTLRCSPKSGHDTVSWYQQALGQGPQFIFQYYEEEERQRGNFPDRFSGHQFPNYSSELNVNALLLGDSALYLCASSVRGSTDTQYFGPGTRLTVL.

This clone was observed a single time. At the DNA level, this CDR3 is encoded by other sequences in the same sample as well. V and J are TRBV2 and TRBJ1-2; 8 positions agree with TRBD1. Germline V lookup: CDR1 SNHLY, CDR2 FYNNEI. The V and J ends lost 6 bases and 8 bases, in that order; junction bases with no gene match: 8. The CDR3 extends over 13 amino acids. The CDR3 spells CASSADRGGGYTF. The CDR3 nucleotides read TGTGCCAGCAGCGCAGACAGGGGAGGCGGCTACACCTTC.

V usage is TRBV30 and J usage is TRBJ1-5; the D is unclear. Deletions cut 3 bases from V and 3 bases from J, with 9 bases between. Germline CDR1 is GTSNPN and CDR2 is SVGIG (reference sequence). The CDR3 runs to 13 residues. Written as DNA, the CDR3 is TGTGCCTGGAGAAACGATCCCAATCAGCCCCAGCATTTT. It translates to CAWRNDPNQPQHF.

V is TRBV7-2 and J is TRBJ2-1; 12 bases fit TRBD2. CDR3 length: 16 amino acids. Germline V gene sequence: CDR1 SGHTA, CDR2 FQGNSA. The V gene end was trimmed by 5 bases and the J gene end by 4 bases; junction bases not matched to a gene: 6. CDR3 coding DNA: TGTGCCAGCAGCATCGGACTAGCGGGAACTTACAATGAGCAGTTCTTC. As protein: CASSIGLAGTYNEQFF.

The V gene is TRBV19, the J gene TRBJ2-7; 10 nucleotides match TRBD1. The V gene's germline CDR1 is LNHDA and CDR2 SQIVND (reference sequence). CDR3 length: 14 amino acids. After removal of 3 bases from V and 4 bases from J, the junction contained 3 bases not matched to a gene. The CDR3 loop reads CASSIRDRGYEQYF. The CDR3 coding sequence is TGTGCCAGTAGTATCCGGGACAGGGGTTACGAGCAGTACTTC.

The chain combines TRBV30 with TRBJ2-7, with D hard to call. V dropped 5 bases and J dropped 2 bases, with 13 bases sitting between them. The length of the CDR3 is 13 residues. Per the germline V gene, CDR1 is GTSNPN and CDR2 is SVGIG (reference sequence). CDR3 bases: TGTGCCTGGGGTGGGATAACCCCCTACGAGCAGTACTTC. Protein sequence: CAWGGITPYEQYF.

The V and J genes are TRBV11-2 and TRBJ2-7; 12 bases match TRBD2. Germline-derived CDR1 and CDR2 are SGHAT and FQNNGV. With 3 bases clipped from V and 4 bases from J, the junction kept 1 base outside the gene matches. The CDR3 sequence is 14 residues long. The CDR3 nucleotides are TGTGCCAGCAGCTTGACTAGCGGGGGTTACGAGCAGTACTTC. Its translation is CASSLTSGGYEQYF. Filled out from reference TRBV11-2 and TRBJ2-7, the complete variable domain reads EAGVAQSPRYKIIEKRQSVAFWCNPISGHATLYWYQQILGQGPKLLIQFQNNGVVDDSQLPKDRFSAERLKGVDSTLKIQPAKLEDSAVYLCASSLTSGGYEQYFGPGTRLTVT.

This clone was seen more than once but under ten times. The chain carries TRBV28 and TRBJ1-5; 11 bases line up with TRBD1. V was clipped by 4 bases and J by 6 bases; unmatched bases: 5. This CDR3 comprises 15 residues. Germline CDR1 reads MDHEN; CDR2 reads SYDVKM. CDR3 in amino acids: CASSSRTGGIQPQHF. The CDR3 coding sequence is TGTGCCAGCAGTTCTCGGACAGGGGGCATTCAGCCCCAGCATTTT.